This is a list of T cell receptor beta chains from one sample in a study of T cell repertoires in cytomegalovirus infection. In TCRdb, the reads were re-called with MiXCR into one record per CDR3 protein. The data contain 650,000 to 850,000 distinct CDR3 sequences, about 28% of them singletons. For these receptors, no antigen is known. Specimen: cultured CD8+ T cells from PBMCs, collected from culture after CMV antigen stimulation. The receptor source for this set is a human donor in good health (CMV status not recorded). Some clones in this sample may be carry-over from other donors' samples. CDR3s include the opening cysteine and the closing phenylalanine or tryptophan. The D gene is left open where the match is weak. The size entry is marked missing in some rows and otherwise reads once, few, many or a size class.

j_gene,v_gene,d_gene,abundance,CDR3nt,CDR3aa
TRBJ1-5,TRBV5-1,-,-,TGCGCCAGCAGCTATTCCTCCCTGGAAAGCAATCAGCCCCAGCATTTT,CASSYSSLESNQPQHF
TRBJ2-2,TRBV27,TRBD1,-,TGTGCCAGCAGTTTATCGATAGGGACAGCGTTGAACACCGGGGAGCTGTTTTTT,CASSLSIGTALNTGELFF
TRBJ2-7,TRBV20-1,-,-,TGCAGTGCCCGAGATGGGGGCTGGGACGAGCAGTACTTC,CSARDGGWDEQYF
TRBJ1-1,TRBV19,TRBD1,-,TGTGCCAGTAATAGGGGGCTTACTGAAGCTTTCTTT,CASNRGLTEAFF
TRBJ2-4,TRBV19,-,-,TGTGCCAGTAGTATAGGAAAACGCGAAAACATTCAGTACTTC,CASSIGKRENIQYF
TRBJ2-5,TRBV12-3/TRBV12-4,-,few,TGTGCCAGCTCCTTCTGGGGAGGGGGAGGCCAAGAGACCCAGTACTTC,CASSFWGGGGQETQYF
TRBJ2-5,TRBV24-1,-,-,TGTGCCACCAGTGCTGGCCGGGCCGGAAGACAAGAGACCCAGTACTTC,CATSAGRAGRQETQYF
TRBJ1-2,TRBV5-1,-,few,TGCGCCAGCAGGGGGGTCGCCTATGGCTACACCTTC,CASRGVAYGYTF
TRBJ1-6,TRBV28,TRBD1,few,TGTGCCAGCAGTTCATCCCAGGGACAGAATAATTCACCCCTCCACTTT,CASSSSQGQNNSPLHF
TRBJ2-3,TRBV9,-,-,TGTGCCAGCAGCCCCCGAAACGGGGGAGATACGCAGTATTTT,CASSPRNGGDTQYF